The source of this T cell receptor (beta chain) is a study of T cell responses to AZD1222 COVID-19 vaccine. Assay: immunoSEQ multiplex PCR; the TCRdb copy retains only in-frame clones and omits some. This repertoire shows roughly 120,000 clones, just under 90% found once; its top ten account for roughly 4.2%. The study's findings and limits: Baseline serostatus was positive in only six AZD1222 recipients. Close to half of spike-specific TCRs reportedly recognize unmutated variant regions. Among the donors, most were white British and more were female, and clonal diversity was possibly underestimated.

The V end lost 5 bases, the J end lost 2 bases, and 17 bases lay between the germline ends. The germline CDR1 and CDR2 sequences are SEHNR and FQNEAQ (reference sequence). There are 16 residues in the CDR3. Comment on this clone: Its antigen is undetermined.

The TCR sequence derives from an adult in good health. This sequence joins TRBV7-9 and TRBJ2-3; the D is unclear. The sequences come from peripheral blood, collected on day 0 of AZD1222 vaccination. The CDR3 loop is CASSPKVGPDTDTQYF. CDR3 bases: TGTGCCAGCAGCCCGAAGGTGGGCCCCGACACAGATACGCAGTATTTT.